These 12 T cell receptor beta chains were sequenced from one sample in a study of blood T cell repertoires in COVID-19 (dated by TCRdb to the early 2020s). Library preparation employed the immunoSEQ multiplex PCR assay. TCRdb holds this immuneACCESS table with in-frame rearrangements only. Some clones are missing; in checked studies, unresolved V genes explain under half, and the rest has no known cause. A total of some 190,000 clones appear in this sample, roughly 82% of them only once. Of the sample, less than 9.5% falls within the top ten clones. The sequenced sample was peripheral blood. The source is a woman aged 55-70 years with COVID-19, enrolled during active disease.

The CDR3 coding sequence is TGTGCCAGCAGCCAAGGTGGGTTTGTTGGGCAGGGGCGCACTGAAGCTTTCTTT. It codes for CASSQGGFVGQGRTEAFF. The genes are TRBV4-2 and TRBJ1-1; a weak D match, TRBD1 (6 bases). The CDR3 is 18 amino acids. Germline V gene sequence: CDR1 LGHNA, CDR2 YNFKEQ. V dropped 1 base and J dropped 4 bases, with 22 bases sitting between them.

CDR3 region: CASRDRAGEQYF. As DNA, the CDR3 is TGTGCCAGCAGGGACAGGGCGGGCGAGCAGTACTTC. V and J are TRBV6-5 and TRBJ2-7; 8 bases map to TRBD1. The CDR3 has 12 residues. Germline V CDR1 and CDR2: MNHEY, SVGAGI. The V gene end was trimmed by 6 bases and the J gene end by 6 bases; junction bases not matched to a gene: 4.

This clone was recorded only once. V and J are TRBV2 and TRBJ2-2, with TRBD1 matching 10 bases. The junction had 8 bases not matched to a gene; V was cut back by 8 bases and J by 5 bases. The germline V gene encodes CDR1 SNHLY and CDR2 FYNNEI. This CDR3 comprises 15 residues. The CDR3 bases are TGTGCCAGCGGGGAGACAGGGGGCAGGACCGGGGAGCTGTTTTTT. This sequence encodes CASGETGGRTGELFF.

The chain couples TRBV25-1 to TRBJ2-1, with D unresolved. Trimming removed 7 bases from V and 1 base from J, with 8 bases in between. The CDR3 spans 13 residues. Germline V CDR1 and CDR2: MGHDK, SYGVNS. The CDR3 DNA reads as TGTGCCAGCATTTCGGTGTCCTACAATGAGCAGTTCTTC. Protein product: CASISVSYNEQFF.

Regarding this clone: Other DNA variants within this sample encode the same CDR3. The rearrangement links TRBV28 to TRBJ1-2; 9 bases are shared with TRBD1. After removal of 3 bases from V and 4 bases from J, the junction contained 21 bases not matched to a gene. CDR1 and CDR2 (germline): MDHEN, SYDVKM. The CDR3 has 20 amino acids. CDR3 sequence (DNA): TGTGCCAGCAGTTTCGGTCATTTTCCAGGACAGGGGATACCTCTCTATGGCTACACCTTC. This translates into CASSFGHFPGQGIPLYGYTF.

The chain's CDR3 is CASSSKQGYGYTF. CDR3 DNA: TGTGCCAGCAGTTCAAAGCAGGGTTATGGCTACACCTTC. This chain links TRBV27 with TRBJ1-2; a possible D gene is TRBD1 (5 bases). CDR1 and CDR2 (germline): MNHEY, SMNVEV (reference sequence). The CDR3 contains 13 residues. V lost 4 bases, J lost 5 bases, and 11 bases lay in between.

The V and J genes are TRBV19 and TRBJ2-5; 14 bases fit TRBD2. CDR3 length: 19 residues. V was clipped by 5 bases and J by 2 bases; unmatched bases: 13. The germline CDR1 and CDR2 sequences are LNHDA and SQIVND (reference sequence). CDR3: CASSPQRLAGGAIQETQYF. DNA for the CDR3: TGTGCCAGTAGTCCCCAACGACTAGCGGGGGGGGCGATTCAAGAGACCCAGTACTTC.

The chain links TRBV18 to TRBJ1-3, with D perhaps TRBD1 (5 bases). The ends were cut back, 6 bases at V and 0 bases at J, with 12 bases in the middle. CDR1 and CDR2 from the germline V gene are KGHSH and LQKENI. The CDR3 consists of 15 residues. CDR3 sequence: CASSPGLYSGNTIYF. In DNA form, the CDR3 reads TGTGCCAGCTCGCCGGGACTGTACTCTGGAAACACCATATATTTT.

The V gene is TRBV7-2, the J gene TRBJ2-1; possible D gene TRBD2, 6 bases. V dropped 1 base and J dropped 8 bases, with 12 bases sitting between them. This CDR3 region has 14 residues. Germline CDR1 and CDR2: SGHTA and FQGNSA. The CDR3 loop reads CASSLGLARDEQFF. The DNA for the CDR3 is TGTGCCAGCAGCTTAGGGCTAGCGAGGGATGAGCAGTTCTTC.

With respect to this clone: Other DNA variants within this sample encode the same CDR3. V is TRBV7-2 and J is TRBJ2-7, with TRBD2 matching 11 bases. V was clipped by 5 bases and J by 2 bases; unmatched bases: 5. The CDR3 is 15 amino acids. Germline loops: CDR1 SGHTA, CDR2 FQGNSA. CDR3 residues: CASSLTSGSAYEQYF. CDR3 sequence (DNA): TGTGCCAGCAGCCTCACTAGCGGGAGTGCCTACGAGCAGTACTTC.

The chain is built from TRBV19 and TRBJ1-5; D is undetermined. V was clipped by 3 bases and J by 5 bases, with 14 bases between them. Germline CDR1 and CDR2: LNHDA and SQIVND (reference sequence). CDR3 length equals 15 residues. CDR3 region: CASSMSVRIHQPQHF. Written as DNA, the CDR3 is TGTGCCAGTAGTATGAGTGTCCGCATACATCAGCCCCAGCATTTT. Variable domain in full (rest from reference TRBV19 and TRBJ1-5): DGGITQSPKYLFRKEGQNVTLSCEQNLNHDAMYWYRQDPGQGLRLIYYSQIVNDFQKGDIAEGYSVSREKKESFPLTVTSAQKNPTAFYLCASSMSVRIHQPQHFGDGTRLSIL.

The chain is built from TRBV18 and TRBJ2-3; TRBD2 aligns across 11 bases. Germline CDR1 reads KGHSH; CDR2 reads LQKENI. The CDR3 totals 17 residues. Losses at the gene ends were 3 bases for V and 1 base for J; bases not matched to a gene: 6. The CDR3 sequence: CASSPKSLAGGTDTQYF. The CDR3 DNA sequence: TGTGCCAGCTCACCGAAATCACTAGCGGGGGGCACAGATACGCAGTATTTT.